This T cell receptor beta chain originates from a study of identical twins. Notes on the study in general: Abundant beta clonotypes from cord blood had fewer insertions, unlike memory repertoires, which showed none.

About this clonotype itself: Its antigen is not known.

Only healthy Caucasians were included as donors. The germline V gene encodes CDR1 DFQATT and CDR2 SNEGSKA (reference sequence). The CDR3 length is 17 residues. Trimming at V came to 6 bases and at J to 0 bases, leaving 14 bases not matched to a gene. Unique molecular identifiers were present on the cDNA, which also gained a universal primer site by template switching. TCRdb independently ran MiXCR on the 5' RACE reads; one entry per CDR3 protein. The top ten hold approximately 0.29% of the sample, which has 1.5 million to 2 million distinct CDR3 sequences, around a third seen once. The chain recombines TRBV20-1 with TRBJ1-5; TRBD1 agrees at 7 bases. Sequences were obtained from cord blood. This clonotype was sampled from a newborn girl in good health. CDR3 amino acids: CSANLGGQRYSNQPQHF. The DNA for the CDR3 is TGCAGTGCCAACCTAGGGGGACAGCGCTATAGCAATCAGCCCCAGCATTTT.